The entry below gives a single T cell receptor (beta chain) sequence along with its context. Its antigen is unidentified. This sample was included in a study of blood T cells in healthy people across ages. Notes on the study in general: Roughly linear declines in TCR beta diversity per million T cells occurred with age. The study found TCR beta diversity correlated strongly with naive T cell percentage.

Together with a sample-barcoded 5' primer, a J-beta primer mix was included in a second PCR lasting about 7 to 12 cycles. Every sample returned 3 million or more CDR3-containing paired-end reads. TCRdb independently ran MiXCR on the 5' RACE reads; one entry per CDR3 protein. The data show roughly 720,000 distinct CDR3 sequences, with roughly 50% seen just once and approximately 41% held by the top ten. Isolated per sample were at least 7 million PBMCs. The clonotype originates from a man older than 75 in good health. Sequenced sample: blood.

The CDR3 nucleotides read TGCAGCGTTGGGACAGGGTCTGGCTACACCTTC. Its translation: CSVGTGSGYTF. This rearrangement joins TRBV29-1 to TRBJ1-2; 8 bases are shared with TRBD1. The CDR3 totals 11 residues. Germline V gene sequence: CDR1 SQVTM, CDR2 ANQGSEA. J was trimmed by 7 bases and V by 4 bases; bases with no gene match: 2.